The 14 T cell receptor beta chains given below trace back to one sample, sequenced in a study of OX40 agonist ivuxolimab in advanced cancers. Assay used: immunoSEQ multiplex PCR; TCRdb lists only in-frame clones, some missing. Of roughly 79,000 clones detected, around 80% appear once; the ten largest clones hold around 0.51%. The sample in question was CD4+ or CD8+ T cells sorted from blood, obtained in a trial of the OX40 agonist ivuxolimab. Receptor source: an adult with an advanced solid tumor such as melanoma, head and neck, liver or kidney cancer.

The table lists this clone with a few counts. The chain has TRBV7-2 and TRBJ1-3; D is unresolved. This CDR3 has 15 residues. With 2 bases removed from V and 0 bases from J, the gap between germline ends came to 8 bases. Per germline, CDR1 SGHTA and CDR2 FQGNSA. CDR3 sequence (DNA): TGTGCCAGCAGCTTAACGGGGAGCTCTGGAAACACCATATATTTT. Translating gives CASSLTGSSGNTIYF.

The CDR3 DNA reads TGCAGCGCCTCCCTGGGTGAAAAACTGTTTTTT. It translates to CSASLGEKLFF. This rearrangement joins TRBV29-1 to TRBJ1-4, with D hard to call. V was clipped by 7 bases and J by 7 bases, with 10 bases between them. There are 11 residues in the CDR3. Germline values: CDR1 SQVTM, CDR2 ANQGSEA.

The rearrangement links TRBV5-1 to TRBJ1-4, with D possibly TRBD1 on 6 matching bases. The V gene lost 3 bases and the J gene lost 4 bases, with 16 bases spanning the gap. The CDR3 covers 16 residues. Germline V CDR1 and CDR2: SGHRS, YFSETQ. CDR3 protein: CASSYLVAGDNEKLFF. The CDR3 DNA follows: TGCGCCAGCAGCTACTTGGTGGCAGGGGATAATGAAAAACTGTTTTTT.

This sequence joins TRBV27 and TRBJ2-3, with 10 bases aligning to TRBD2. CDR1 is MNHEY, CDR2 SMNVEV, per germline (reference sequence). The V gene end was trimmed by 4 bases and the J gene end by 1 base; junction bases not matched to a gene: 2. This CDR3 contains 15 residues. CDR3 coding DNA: TGTGCCAGCAGTTCCGGACTAGCGGGCACAGATACGCAGTATTTT. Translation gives CASSSGLAGTDTQYF.

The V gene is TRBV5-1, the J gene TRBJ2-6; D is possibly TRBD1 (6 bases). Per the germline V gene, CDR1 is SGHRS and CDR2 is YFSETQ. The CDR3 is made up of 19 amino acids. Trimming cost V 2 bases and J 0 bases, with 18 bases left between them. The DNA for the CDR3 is TGCGCCAGCAGCTTCCAACAGGGCTCCTCGAGCTCTGGGGCCAACGTCCTGACTTTC. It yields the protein CASSFQQGSSSSGANVLTF.

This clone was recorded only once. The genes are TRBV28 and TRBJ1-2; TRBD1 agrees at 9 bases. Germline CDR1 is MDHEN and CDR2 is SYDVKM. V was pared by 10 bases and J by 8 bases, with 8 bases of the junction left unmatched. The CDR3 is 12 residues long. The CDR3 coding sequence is TGTGCCATCGCAACAGGGGGCAGCGGCTACACCTTC. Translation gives CAIATGGSGYTF.

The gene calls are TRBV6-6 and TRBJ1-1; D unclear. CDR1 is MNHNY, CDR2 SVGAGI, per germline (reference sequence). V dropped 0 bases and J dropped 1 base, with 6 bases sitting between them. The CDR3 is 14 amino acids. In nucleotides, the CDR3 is TGTGCCAGCAGTTACTCCCCGCGGAACACTGAAGCTTTCTTT. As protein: CASSYSPRNTEAFF.

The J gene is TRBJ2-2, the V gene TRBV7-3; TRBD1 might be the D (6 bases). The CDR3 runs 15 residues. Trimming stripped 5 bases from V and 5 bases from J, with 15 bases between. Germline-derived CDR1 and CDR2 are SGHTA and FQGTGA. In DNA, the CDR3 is TGTGCCAGCAGCCTGACAGGCACCCCAACCGGGGAGCTGTTTTTT. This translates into CASSLTGTPTGELFF.

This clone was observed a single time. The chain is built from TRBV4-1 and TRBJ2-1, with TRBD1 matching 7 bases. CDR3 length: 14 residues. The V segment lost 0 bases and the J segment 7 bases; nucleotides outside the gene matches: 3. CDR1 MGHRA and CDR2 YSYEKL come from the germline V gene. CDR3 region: CASSQEGQANEQFF. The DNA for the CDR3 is TGCGCCAGCAGCCAAGAAGGACAGGCAAATGAGCAGTTCTTC.

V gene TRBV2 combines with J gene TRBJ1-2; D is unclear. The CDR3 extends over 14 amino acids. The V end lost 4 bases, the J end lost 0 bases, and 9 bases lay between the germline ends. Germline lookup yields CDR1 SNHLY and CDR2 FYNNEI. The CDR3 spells CASSAVGPNYGYTF. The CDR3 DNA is TGTGCCAGCAGTGCGGTAGGACCTAACTATGGCTACACCTTC. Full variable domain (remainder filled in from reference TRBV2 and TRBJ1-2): EPEVTQTPSHQVTQMGQEVILRCVPISNHLYFYWYRQILGQKVEFLVSFYNNEISEKSEIFDDQFSVERPDGSNFTLKIRSTKLEDSAMYFCASSAVGPNYGYTFGSGTRLTVV.

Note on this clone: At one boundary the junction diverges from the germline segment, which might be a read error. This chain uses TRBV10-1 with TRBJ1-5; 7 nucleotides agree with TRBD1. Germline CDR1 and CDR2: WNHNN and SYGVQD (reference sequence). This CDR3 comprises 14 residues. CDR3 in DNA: TGCGTCAGCAGTGAGAGAGGGGGCAAGCAGCCCCAGCATTTT. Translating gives CVSSERGGKQPQHF.

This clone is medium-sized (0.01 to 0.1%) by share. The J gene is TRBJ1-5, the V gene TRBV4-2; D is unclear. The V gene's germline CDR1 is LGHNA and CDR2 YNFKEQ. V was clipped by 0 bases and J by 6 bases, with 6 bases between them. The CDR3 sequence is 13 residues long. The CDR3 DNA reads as TGTGCCAGCAGCCAAGAGCCAGCTCAGCCCCAGCATTTT. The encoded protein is CASSQEPAQPQHF.

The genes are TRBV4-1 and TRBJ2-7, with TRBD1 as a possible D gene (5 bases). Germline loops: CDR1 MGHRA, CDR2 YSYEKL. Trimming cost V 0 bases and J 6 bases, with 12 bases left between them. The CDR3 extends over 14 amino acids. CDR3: CASSQDRDSREQYF. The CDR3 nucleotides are TGCGCCAGCAGCCAAGACCGAGACAGCCGCGAGCAGTACTTC.

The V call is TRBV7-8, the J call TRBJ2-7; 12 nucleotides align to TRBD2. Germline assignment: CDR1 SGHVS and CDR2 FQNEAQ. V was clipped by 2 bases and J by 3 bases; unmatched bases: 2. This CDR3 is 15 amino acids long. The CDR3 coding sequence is TGTGCCAGCAGCTTAAGGACTAGCGGGAACTACGAGCAGTACTTC. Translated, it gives CASSLRTSGNYEQYF. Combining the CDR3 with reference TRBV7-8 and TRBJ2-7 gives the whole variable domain GAGVSQSPRYKVAKRGQDVALRCDPISGHVSLFWYQQALGQGPEFLTYFQNEAQLDKSGLPSDRFFAERPEGSVSTLKIQRTQQEDSAVYLCASSLRTSGNYEQYFGPGTRLTVT.